The 17 T cell receptor beta chains below come from one sample, sequenced in a study of blood T cell repertoires in COVID-19. Profiling relied on immunoSEQ multiplex PCR, and the TCRdb table lists in-frame clones only, not all of them. The sample shows around 95,000 clones, more than 65% of them seen only once. The sequencing sample was made of peripheral blood. These receptors all stem from a woman aged 70-85 years with acute or convalescent COVID-19.

The chain employs TRBV7-9 and TRBJ2-5, with D perhaps TRBD2 (5 bases). The CDR3 totals 15 residues. Germline V gives CDR1 SEHNR, CDR2 FQNEAQ (reference sequence). The V gene lost 1 base and the J gene lost 1 base, with 10 bases spanning the gap. The CDR3 reads CASSLEPGSQETQYF. DNA of the CDR3: TGTGCCAGCAGCTTAGAACCTGGGAGCCAAGAGACCCAGTACTTC.

The rearrangement joins TRBV6-5 to TRBJ1-5; D perhaps matches TRBD1 (6 bases). V lost 5 bases, J lost 7 bases, and 18 bases lay in between. The germline CDR1 and CDR2 sequences are MNHEY and SVGAGI. The CDR3 spans 15 residues. CDR3 residues: CASSPQQGNRQPQHF. DNA of the CDR3: TGTGCCAGCAGTCCACAACAGGGAAATCGCCAGCCCCAGCATTTT.

This clone appeared a few times. The chain uses TRBV5-1 and TRBJ2-3; TRBD2 matches 9 bases. CDR3 length: 16 amino acids. The germline CDR1 and CDR2 sequences are SGHRS and YFSETQ. V lost 5 bases, J lost 0 bases, and 7 bases stayed unmatched. The CDR3 sequence: CASRASGVASTDTQYF. CDR3 DNA sequence: TGCGCCAGCAGGGCTAGCGGGGTAGCTAGCACAGATACGCAGTATTTT.

The chain joins TRBV6-6 to TRBJ2-7; 8 bases map to TRBD1. The CDR3 loop spans 14 amino acids. CDR1 is MNHNY and CDR2 is SVGAGI in the germline V gene (reference sequence). J gave up 7 bases and V 5 bases, and 10 bases lay outside the gene matches. CDR3 protein: CASSKSDRGREQYF. The CDR3 region has the DNA TGTGCCAGCAGTAAATCAGACAGGGGTCGGGAGCAGTACTTC.

The V and J genes are TRBV25-1 and TRBJ1-1, with a weak D call TRBD1 (5 bases). The CDR3 contains 11 residues. Germline-derived CDR1 and CDR2 are MGHDK and SYGVNS. V lost 5 bases and J 14 bases, leaving 15 bases between the germline ends. This CDR3 is CASSSGPQWFF. CDR3 coding DNA: TGTGCCAGCAGTTCAGGGCCGCAGTGGTTCTTT.

Turning to this clone: The sample carries other DNA sequences with the same CDR3. The rearrangement links TRBV18 to TRBJ1-1; D unresolved. V lost 0 bases and J 1 base, leaving 9 bases between the germline ends. This CDR3 is 15 amino acids long. The germline gives CDR1 KGHSH, CDR2 LQKENI. The CDR3 bases are TGTGCCAGCTCACCACCTTCGCGGGAGAACACTGAAGCTTTCTTT. Encoded protein: CASSPPSRENTEAFF.

This chain connects TRBV18 to TRBJ1-2; D remains ambiguous. Germline loops: CDR1 KGHSH, CDR2 LQKENI. The CDR3 contains 15 residues. Trimming took 2 bases from V and 0 from J, leaving 10 bases between them. CDR3 loop: CASSPTTPPNYGYTF. The CDR3 DNA follows: TGTGCCAGCTCACCAACGACACCCCCTAACTATGGCTACACCTTC.

This chain's CDR3 is CAISESGFAETQYF. In DNA, the CDR3 is TGTGCCATCAGTGAGTCGGGCTTCGCCGAGACCCAGTACTTC. The genes are TRBV10-3 and TRBJ2-5; no clear D. The germline V gene has CDR1 ENHRY and CDR2 SYGVKD. The CDR3 length is 14 residues. The V gene lost 0 bases and the J gene lost 5 bases, with 10 bases spanning the gap.

V is TRBV5-1 and J is TRBJ1-1; TRBD1 agrees at 8 bases. CDR1 and CDR2 from the germline V gene are SGHRS and YFSETQ. The CDR3 totals 15 residues. V was clipped by 1 base and J by 3 bases; unmatched bases: 5. DNA of the CDR3: TGCGCCAGCAGCTTGCCCAGGGGGCGCGACACTGAAGCTTTCTTT. Protein sequence: CASSLPRGRDTEAFF.

The chain uses TRBV7-2 and TRBJ2-5; 10 nucleotides align to TRBD1. CDR3 length equals 15 residues. V shed 4 bases, J shed 4 bases, and the junction held 6 bases outside the gene matches. Germline loops: CDR1 SGHTA, CDR2 FQGNSA. CDR3 loop: CASSSPGQGRETQYF. Here the CDR3 DNA reads TGTGCCAGCAGCTCACCGGGACAGGGGAGAGAGACCCAGTACTTC. Combining the CDR3 with reference TRBV7-2 and TRBJ2-5 gives the whole variable domain GAGVSQSPSNKVTEKGKDVELRCDPISGHTALYWYRQSLGQGLEFLIYFQGNSAPDKSGLPSDRFSAERTGGSVSTLTIQRTQQEDSAVYLCASSSPGQGRETQYFGPGTRLLVL.

The rearrangement uses TRBV3-1 (or the pseudogene TRBV3-2) and TRBJ1-1, with unresolved D. Germline loops: CDR1 LGHDT, CDR2 YNNKEL (reference sequence). The CDR3 covers 14 residues. Trimming stripped 0 bases from V and 0 bases from J, with 5 bases between. The CDR3 is CASSQESMNTEAFF. CDR3 sequence (DNA): TGTGCCAGCAGCCAAGAATCCATGAACACTGAAGCTTTCTTT.

This clone showed up many times. The genes are TRBV19 and TRBJ1-1; the D is unclear. Trimming left V 4 bases short and J 3 bases short, with 9 bases between. The CDR3 loop spans 13 amino acids. Germline CDR1 and CDR2: LNHDA and SQIVND (reference sequence). For the CDR3, the DNA is TGTGCCAGTAGTAGGGGAGGAGACACTGAAGCTTTCTTT. Translation gives CASSRGGDTEAFF.

V is TRBV27 and J is TRBJ2-1; 7 bases are a match to TRBD1. Germline V lookup: CDR1 MNHEY, CDR2 SMNVEV (reference sequence). The CDR3 extends over 15 amino acids. With 4 bases clipped from V and 2 bases from J, the junction kept 5 bases outside the gene matches. The CDR3 nucleotides read TGTGCCAGCAGTTGGGGACAGATCCCCTACAATGAGCAGTTCTTC. Translated, it gives CASSWGQIPYNEQFF.

This rearrangement joins TRBV5-1 to TRBJ2-5; possible D gene TRBD1, 5 bases. This CDR3 comprises 16 residues. The germline V gene encodes CDR1 SGHRS and CDR2 YFSETQ. The V end lost 3 bases, the J end lost 1 base, and 16 bases lay between the germline ends. The CDR3 sequence is CASSYGTQQAQETQYF. CDR3 DNA: TGCGCCAGCAGCTACGGCACTCAACAGGCCCAAGAGACCCAGTACTTC. Using reference TRBV5-1 and TRBJ2-5 for the parts outside the CDR3, the full variable domain is KAGVTQTPRYLIKTRGQQVTLSCSPISGHRSVSWYQQTPGQGLQFLFEYFSETQRNKGNFPGRFSGRQFSNSRSEMNVSTLELGDSALYLCASSYGTQQAQETQYFGPGTRLLVL.

The CDR3 is CATSDLTGNGYTF. CDR3 nucleotides: TGTGCCACCAGTGATTTGACGGGGAACGGCTACACCTTC. The chain recombines TRBV24-1 with TRBJ1-2; D ambiguous. The ends were cut back, 0 bases at V and 8 bases at J, with 9 bases in the middle. The CDR3 covers 13 residues. Germline V lookup: CDR1 KGHDR, CDR2 SFDVKD.

This chain joins TRBV18 and TRBJ2-1; 7 bases line up with TRBD1. After removal of 2 bases from V and 8 bases from J, the junction contained 12 bases not matched to a gene. Germline CDR1 KGHSH, CDR2 LQKENI. This CDR3 contains 16 residues. CDR3: CASSPTLRTGLDEQFF. The CDR3 bases are TGTGCCAGCTCACCAACGCTCCGGACAGGTTTAGATGAGCAGTTCTTC.

The chain uses TRBV10-3 and TRBJ1-1, with TRBD1 matching 7 bases. J gave up 1 base and V 5 bases, and 7 bases lay outside the gene matches. The CDR3 runs 15 residues. CDR1 is ENHRY, CDR2 SYGVKD, per germline. CDR3 DNA: TGTGCCATCAGTTTGGCGACAGGGCCGAACACTGAAGCTTTCTTT. As protein: CAISLATGPNTEAFF.